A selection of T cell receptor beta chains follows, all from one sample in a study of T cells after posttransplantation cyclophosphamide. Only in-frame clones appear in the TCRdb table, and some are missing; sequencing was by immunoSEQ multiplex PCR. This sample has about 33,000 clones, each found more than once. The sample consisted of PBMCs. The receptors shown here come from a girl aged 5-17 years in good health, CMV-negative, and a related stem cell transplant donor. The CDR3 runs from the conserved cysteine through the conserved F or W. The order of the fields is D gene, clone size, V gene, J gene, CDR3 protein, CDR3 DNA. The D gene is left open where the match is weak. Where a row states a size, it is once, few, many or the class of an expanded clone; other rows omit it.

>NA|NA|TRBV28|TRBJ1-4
CASSLFFGRGNEKLFF
TGTGCCAGCAGTTTGTTTTTTGGGAGGGGTAATGAAAAACTGTTTTTT
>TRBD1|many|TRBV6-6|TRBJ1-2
CASTKGQGYGYTF
TGTGCCAGCACCAAGGGACAGGGTTATGGCTACACCTTC
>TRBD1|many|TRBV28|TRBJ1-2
CASSLGQGYGYTF
TGTGCCAGCAGCCTAGGACAGGGCTATGGCTACACCTTC
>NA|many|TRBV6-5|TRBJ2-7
CASSYSREWLATQFYF
TGTGCCAGCAGTTACTCGAGGGAGTGGTTGGCGACGCAATTCTACTTC
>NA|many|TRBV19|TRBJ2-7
CASSIKEQASYEQYF
TGTGCCAGTAGTATAAAAGAACAGGCCTCCTACGAGCAGTACTTC
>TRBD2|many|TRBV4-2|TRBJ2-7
CASSQETSGSYEQYF
TGTGCCAGCAGCCAAGAGACTAGCGGCTCCTACGAGCAGTACTTC
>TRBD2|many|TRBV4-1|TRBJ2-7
CASSQEDLAGEQYF
TGCGCCAGCAGCCAAGAAGACCTAGCGGGAGAGCAGTACTTC
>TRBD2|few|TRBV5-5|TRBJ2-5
CASSFLAGEETQYF
TGTGCCAGCAGCTTCCTAGCGGGGGAAGAGACCCAGTACTTC
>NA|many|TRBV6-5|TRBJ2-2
CASSLTVNTGELFF
TGTGCCAGCAGCCTGACAGTAAACACCGGGGAGCTGTTTTTT
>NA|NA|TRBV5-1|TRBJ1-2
CASSGGDVPRIYGYTF
TGCGCCAGCAGCGGGGGGGACGTACCTCGAATCTATGGCTACACCTTC
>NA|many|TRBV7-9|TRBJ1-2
CASSLTGEGYTF
TGTGCCAGCAGCTTAACCGGGGAAGGCTACACCTTC
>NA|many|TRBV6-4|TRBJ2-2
CASSGGETGELFF
TGTGCCAGCAGTGGCGGGGAGACCGGGGAGCTGTTTTTT
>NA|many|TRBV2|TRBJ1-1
CASSEGWGRVRNTEAFF
TGTGCCAGCAGTGAAGGTTGGGGCAGGGTCAGGAACACTGAAGCTTTCTTT
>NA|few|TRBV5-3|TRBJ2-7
CARSCSTSNYTYEQYF
TGTGCCAGAAGCTGTTCCACCTCAAACTATACCTACGAGCAGTACTTC
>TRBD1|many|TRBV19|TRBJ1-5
CASTPGGMSNQPQHF
TGTGCCAGTACTCCAGGGGGTATGAGCAATCAGCCCCAGCATTTT
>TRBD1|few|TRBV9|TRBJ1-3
CASAPGTVSGNTIYF
TGTGCCAGTGCCCCTGGGACAGTTTCTGGAAACACCATATATTTT
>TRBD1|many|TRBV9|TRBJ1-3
CASSPKTGGRNTIYF
TGTGCCAGCAGCCCCAAGACAGGGGGCAGAAACACCATATATTTT
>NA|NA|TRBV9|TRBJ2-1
CASSVDVDSGGGEQFF
TGTGCCAGCAGCGTAGATGTGGACTCCGGAGGTGGTGAGCAGTTCTTC
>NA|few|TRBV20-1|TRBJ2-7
CSARDSPEQYF
TGCAGTGCTCGCGACAGTCCCGAGCAGTACTTC
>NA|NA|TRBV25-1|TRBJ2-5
CASSELGWAGQKTQYF
TGTGCCAGCAGTGAATTGGGGTGGGCAGGGCAGAAGACCCAGTACTTC
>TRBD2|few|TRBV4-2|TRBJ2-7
CASSQDGTSGSYEQYF
TGTGCCAGCAGCCAAGATGGGACTAGCGGCTCCTACGAGCAGTACTTC
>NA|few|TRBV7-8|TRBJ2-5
CASSLAMGPQYF
TGTGCCAGCAGCTTAGCTATGGGGCCCCAGTACTTC
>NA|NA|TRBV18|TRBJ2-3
CASSPLRPGSTDTQYF
TGTGCCAGCTCACCACTCAGGCCAGGGAGCACAGATACGCAGTATTTT
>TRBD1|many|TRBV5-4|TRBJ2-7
CASSVGTGGREQYF
TGTGCCAGCAGCGTCGGGACAGGGGGCAGGGAGCAGTACTTC